This TCR beta chain was captured in a study of shared clonotypes between healthy human individuals. In the study overall: Two female and a few male donors aged 18 to 49 were enrolled. Points from the study as a whole: The four-donor shared clonotypes exceeded non-shared clonotypes in generation probability, with non-shared ones scoring lower.

Germline V gene lookup returns CDR1 SNHLY and CDR2 FYNNEI. CDR3 length: 14 amino acids. V lost 7 bases, J lost 3 bases, and 6 bases stayed unmatched. The study drew its donors from healthy HIV-negative adults without recent acute infections or vaccinations. Original data processing: Because ImmunoSEQ provided only junction sequences with no quality scores, the filtering differed. The data were produced by immunoSEQ multiplex PCR, yet TCRdb's version contains in-frame clones alone and is incomplete. From that table come the V and J calls and clone size; the DNA was used to work out D and trimming. The table includes around 1.1 million clones, about 80% detected once. A remark on this clone: The target antigen is unknown.

The rearrangement uses TRBV2 and TRBJ2-1, with 7 bases matching TRBD2. The receptor's source is a man aged 18 to 35 in good health. Some clones in this sample may be carry-over from other donors' samples. Sequencing was done on a sample of memory CD4+ T cells from PBMCs. Subset denoted: CD45RA-negative fraction. CDR3 amino acids: CASTIGRVYNEQFF. The CDR3 coding sequence is TGTGCCAGCACCATTGGGAGGGTCTACAATGAGCAGTTCTTC.